These 21 T cell receptor beta chains came from one sample sequenced in a study of CD8+CD57+ T cells in acquired aplastic anemia. Researchers used genomic DNA as the template to profile TCR beta VDJ and CDR3. TCRdb reanalysed the reads using MiXCR and keeps one entry per CDR3 protein. The sample contains 190,000 or so distinct CDR3 sequences, over 60% of which appear only once. Material: sorted CD4+, CD8+, or CD8+CD57+ T cells (not recorded which) from PBMCs. These receptors were obtained from a human donor in good health.

The V and J genes are TRBV7-9 and TRBJ1-1; the D gene is possibly TRBD1 (6 bases). The CDR3 spans 14 residues. The V and J ends lost 0 bases and 4 bases respectively, with 9 bases between them. The germline V gene has CDR1 SEHNR and CDR2 FQNEAQ (reference sequence). Written as DNA, the CDR3 is TGTGCCAGCAGCTTAGCCGGGACACTCACTGAAGCTTTCTTT. It specifies CASSLAGTLTEAFF.

This clonotype has at least ten counts. The chain carries TRBV9 and TRBJ2-7; TRBD2 matches 9 bases. The CDR3 runs to 15 residues. Germline lookup yields CDR1 SGDLS and CDR2 YYNGEE. Trimming at V came to 4 bases and at J to 2 bases, leaving 7 bases not matched to a gene. The CDR3 protein is CASSSETSGPYEQYF. CDR3 sequence (DNA): TGTGCCAGCAGCTCAGAGACTAGCGGTCCCTACGAGCAGTACTTC.

The chain couples TRBV7-9 to TRBJ2-7; D ambiguous. The CDR3 extends over 16 amino acids. Germline V gene lookup returns CDR1 SEHNR and CDR2 FQNEAQ (reference sequence). Trimming took off 3 bases at V and 1 base at J, with 16 bases between the two ends. CDR3 nucleotide sequence: TGTGCCAGCAGCTTTGAGTCTGGAGCTGCATCCTACGAGCAGTACTTC. This gives the protein CASSFESGAASYEQYF.

The CDR3 loop is CASSLGPGLPYEQYF. The CDR3 DNA follows: TGTGCCAGCAGCTTAGGACCGGGACTCCCCTACGAGCAGTACTTC. The chain links TRBV7-6 to TRBJ2-7; D is perhaps TRBD2 (6 bases). This CDR3 contains 15 residues. Trimming cost V 1 base and J 2 bases, with 12 bases left between them. Germline V lookup: CDR1 SGHVS, CDR2 FNYEAQ.

The chain employs TRBV7-9 and TRBJ2-2, with a possible D match to TRBD1 (6 bases). Germline values: CDR1 SEHNR, CDR2 FQNEAQ (reference sequence). CDR3 length: 18 amino acids. V lost 1 base and J 3 bases, leaving 18 bases between the germline ends. The CDR3, as DNA: TGTGCCAGCAGCTTAGACAGGGAGATCAGCCGCTACACCGGGGAGCTGTTTTTT. Residues: CASSLDREISRYTGELFF.

V gene TRBV7-3 combines with J gene TRBJ1-4; 7 nucleotides match TRBD1. V lost 2 bases to trimming and J lost 4 bases; unmatched junction nucleotides: 4. The CDR3 runs 15 residues. Germline V CDR1 and CDR2: SGHTA, FQGTGA. The CDR3: CASSLQDRNNEKLFF. The CDR3 nucleotides are TGTGCCAGCAGCTTACAGGACAGGAATAATGAAAAACTGTTTTTT.

The chain uses TRBV7-9 and TRBJ1-5, with 8 positions matching TRBD1. Germline CDR1 is SEHNR and CDR2 is FQNEAQ (reference sequence). This CDR3 is 14 amino acids long. Germline trimming cut 5 bases from V and 14 bases from J; bases unmatched to any gene: 14. CDR3 nucleotides: TGTGCCAGCAGCCCTCCGAGACAGGGGTACAATGAGCATTTT. This gives the protein CASSPPRQGYNEHF.

The V and J genes are TRBV2 and TRBJ2-5, with D perhaps matching TRBD1 (6 bases). This CDR3 contains 11 residues. Per the germline V gene, CDR1 is SNHLY and CDR2 is FYNNEI. V was clipped by 8 bases and J by 4 bases, with 8 bases between them. The CDR3 loop is CASSGAETQYF. CDR3 DNA sequence: TGTGCCAGCTCAGGGGCAGAGACCCAGTACTTC.

The chain links TRBV4-1 to TRBJ2-1; D unresolved. The V gene lost 1 base and the J gene lost 9 bases, with 4 bases spanning the gap. Germline V gene lookup returns CDR1 MGHRA and CDR2 YSYEKL. This CDR3 has 11 amino acids. DNA of the CDR3: TGCGCCAGCAGCCAAGTCGGTGAGCAGTTCTTC. It translates to CASSQVGEQFF.

The rearrangement joins TRBV7-9 to TRBJ2-1, with D possibly being TRBD2 (5 bases). V was clipped by 5 bases and J by 6 bases, with 11 bases between them. Per germline, CDR1 SEHNR and CDR2 FQNEAQ (reference sequence). This CDR3 region has 13 residues. The CDR3 loop is CASSGSGPNEQFF. DNA of the CDR3: TGTGCCAGCAGCGGAAGCGGTCCCAATGAGCAGTTCTTC.

V is TRBV2 and J is TRBJ2-4; 8 nucleotides agree with TRBD2. The J segment lost 4 bases and the V segment lost 7 bases, leaving 6 bases of the junction unmatched. CDR1 SNHLY and CDR2 FYNNEI come from the germline V gene. This CDR3 comprises 14 residues. CDR3 DNA sequence: TGTGCCAGCACGTTATTAGCGGGGAAAAACATTCAGTACTTC. Protein: CASTLLAGKNIQYF. The whole variable domain, filled in from reference TRBV2 and TRBJ2-4, reads EPEVTQTPSHQVTQMGQEVILRCVPISNHLYFYWYRQILGQKVEFLVSFYNNEISEKSEIFDDQFSVERPDGSNFTLKIRSTKLEDSAMYFCASTLLAGKNIQYFGAGTRLSVL.

This clonotype was seen ten or more times. This chain links TRBV27 with TRBJ2-7; D is ambiguous. This CDR3 region has 11 residues. V was shortened by 7 bases and J by 3 bases, with 7 bases between the two germline ends. Germline V gene lookup returns CDR1 MNHEY and CDR2 SMNVEV (reference sequence). The CDR3 bases are TGTGCCAGCACGTTCGGCTACGAGCAGTACTTC. The encoded protein is CASTFGYEQYF.

This chain uses TRBV7-9 with TRBJ2-7; D is unclear. Germline-derived CDR1 and CDR2 are SEHNR and FQNEAQ (reference sequence). V shed 7 bases and J shed 5 bases, with 15 bases lying between them. The CDR3 loop spans 13 amino acids. Here the CDR3 reads CASTLGAFNEQYF. The CDR3 coding sequence is TGTGCCAGCACCCTAGGCGCGTTCAACGAGCAGTACTTC.

In this sample, this clonotype turned up many times. This chain joins TRBV5-1 and TRBJ1-6; perhaps TRBD1 as D (6 bases). This CDR3 is built from 16 residues. Germline CDR1 SGHRS, CDR2 YFSETQ. Deletions cut 5 bases from V and 5 bases from J, with 17 bases between. The DNA for the CDR3 is TGCGCCAGCAGATCGGCAGGGGCGTATCATAATTCACCCCTCCACTTT. Translation: CASRSAGAYHNSPLHF.

The chain employs TRBV2 and TRBJ2-1; 12 bases align to TRBD2. V lost 9 bases to trimming and J lost 8 bases; unmatched junction nucleotides: 5. The germline CDR1 and CDR2 sequences are SNHLY and FYNNEI. This CDR3 region has 13 residues. The CDR3 region has the DNA TGTGCCAGAGCTAGCGGGGGGGCAGATGAGCAGTTCTTC. This encodes CARASGGADEQFF.

The genes are TRBV7-9 and TRBJ1-6; no clear D gene. CDR3 length: 14 amino acids. Germline V gene data show CDR1 as SEHNR and CDR2 as FQNEAQ (reference sequence). Trimming removed 1 base at V and 5 bases at J, with 6 bases between. This CDR3 reads CASSLGVDNSPLHF. CDR3 sequence (DNA): TGTGCCAGCAGCTTAGGGGTTGATAATTCACCCCTCCACTTT. The full variable domain, in which reference TRBV7-9 and TRBJ1-6 provide the parts outside the CDR3, is DTGVSQNPRHKITKRGQNVTFRCDPISEHNRLYWYRQTLGQGPEFLTYFQNEAQLEKSRLLSDRFSAERPKGSFSTLEIQRTEQGDSAMYLCASSLGVDNSPLHFGNGTRLTVT.

V is TRBV25-1 and J is TRBJ2-1; 13 bases are a match to TRBD2. CDR3 size: 19 residues. From germline, CDR1 is MGHDK and CDR2 SYGVNS. V was pared by 4 bases and J by 3 bases, with 12 bases of the junction left unmatched. CDR3 residues: CASSAPPGTSGAVYNEQFF. The CDR3 bases are TGTGCCAGCAGTGCCCCCCCCGGGACTAGCGGGGCGGTCTACAATGAGCAGTTCTTC.

This clonotype was counted between two and nine times. This rearrangement joins TRBV9 to TRBJ2-7, with TRBD1 identical over 9 bases. In germline, CDR1 is SGDLS, CDR2 YYNGEE. The CDR3 extends over 14 amino acids. The V and J ends lost 4 bases and 2 bases, in that order; junction bases with no gene match: 4. CDR3 loop: CASSTRQGAYEQYF. CDR3 sequence (DNA): TGTGCCAGCAGCACCAGACAGGGGGCCTACGAGCAGTACTTC.

The chain carries TRBV7-9 and TRBJ1-2; D uncertain. V gave up 1 base and J gave up 8 bases, with 5 bases separating them. Per the germline V gene, CDR1 is SEHNR and CDR2 is FQNEAQ (reference sequence). The CDR3 contains 11 residues. CDR3 nucleotides: TGTGCCAGCAGCTTAGAAATCGGCTACACCTTC. Translated: CASSLEIGYTF.

This clonotype was found a few times. The chain has TRBV7-2 and TRBJ2-1; perhaps TRBD1 as D (6 bases). Trimming stripped 6 bases from V and 8 bases from J, with 17 bases between. CDR1 and CDR2 (germline): SGHTA, FQGNSA. CDR3 length: 14 residues. CDR3 sequence: CASSGQRRADEQFF. The DNA for the CDR3 is TGTGCCAGCAGTGGACAGCGTAGAGCCGATGAGCAGTTCTTC.

There are many counts of this clonotype. J is TRBJ2-3 and V is TRBV19; 10 bases are a match to TRBD1. Germline V gene lookup returns CDR1 LNHDA and CDR2 SQIVND (reference sequence). V lost 4 bases to trimming and J lost 2 bases; unmatched junction nucleotides: 3. The CDR3 runs to 15 residues. The CDR3 loop is CASSTGTGDTDTQYF. The CDR3 DNA is TGTGCCAGTAGTACCGGGACAGGGGACACAGATACGCAGTATTTT.